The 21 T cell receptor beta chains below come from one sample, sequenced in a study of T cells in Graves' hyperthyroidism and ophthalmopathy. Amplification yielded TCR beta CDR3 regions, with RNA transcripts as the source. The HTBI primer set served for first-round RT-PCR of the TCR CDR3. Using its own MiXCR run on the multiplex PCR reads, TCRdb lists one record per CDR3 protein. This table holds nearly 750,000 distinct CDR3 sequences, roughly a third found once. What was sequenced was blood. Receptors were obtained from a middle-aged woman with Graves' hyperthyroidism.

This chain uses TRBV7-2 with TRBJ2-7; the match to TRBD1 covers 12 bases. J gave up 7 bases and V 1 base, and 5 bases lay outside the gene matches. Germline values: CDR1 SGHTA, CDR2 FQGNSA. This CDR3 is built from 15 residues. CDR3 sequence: CASSLEGQGAEEQYF. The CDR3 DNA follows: TGTGCCAGCAGCTTAGAGGGACAGGGGGCAGAAGAGCAGTACTTC.

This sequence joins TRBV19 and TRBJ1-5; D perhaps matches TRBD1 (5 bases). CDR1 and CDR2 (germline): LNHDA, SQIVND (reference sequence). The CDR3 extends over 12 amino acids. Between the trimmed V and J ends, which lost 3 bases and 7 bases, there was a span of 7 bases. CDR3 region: CASSIKGQPQHF. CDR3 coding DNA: TGTGCCAGTAGTATTAAGGGGCAGCCCCAGCATTTT.

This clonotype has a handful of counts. This CDR3 reads CASSSLDDRSSYNSPLHF. CDR3 nucleotides: TGTGCCAGCAGTTCCCTCGACGACCGGAGCTCCTATAATTCACCCCTCCACTTT. The rearrangement joins TRBV6-2 or TRBV6-3 to TRBJ1-6; D gene unclear. The CDR3 extends over 18 amino acids. V shed 4 bases and J shed 0 bases, with 16 bases lying between them. CDR1 and CDR2 (germline): MNHEY, SVGEGT.

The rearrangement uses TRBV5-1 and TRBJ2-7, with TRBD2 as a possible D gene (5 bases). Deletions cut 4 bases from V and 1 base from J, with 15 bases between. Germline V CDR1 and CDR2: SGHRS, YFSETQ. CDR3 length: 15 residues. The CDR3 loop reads CASSPRGYGSYEQYF. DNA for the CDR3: TGCGCCAGCAGCCCCCGAGGGTACGGATCCTACGAGCAGTACTTC.

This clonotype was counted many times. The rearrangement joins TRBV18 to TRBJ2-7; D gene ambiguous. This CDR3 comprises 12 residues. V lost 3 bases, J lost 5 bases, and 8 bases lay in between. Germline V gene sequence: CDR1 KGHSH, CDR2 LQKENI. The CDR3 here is CASSPGRDEQYF. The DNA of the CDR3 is TGTGCCAGCTCACCCGGACGTGACGAGCAGTACTTC.

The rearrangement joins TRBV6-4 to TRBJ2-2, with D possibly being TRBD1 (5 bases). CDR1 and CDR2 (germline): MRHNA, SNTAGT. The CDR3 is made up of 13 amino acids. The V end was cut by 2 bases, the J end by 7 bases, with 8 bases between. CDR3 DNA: TGTGCCAGCAGTGACAGGGGTGGCGGGGAGCTGTTTTTT. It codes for CASSDRGGGELFF.

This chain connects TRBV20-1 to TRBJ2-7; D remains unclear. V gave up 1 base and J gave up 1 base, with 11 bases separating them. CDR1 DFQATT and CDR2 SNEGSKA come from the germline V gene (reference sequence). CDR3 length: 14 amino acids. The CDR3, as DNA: TGCAGTGCTAGAGTCGGCGGTAATTCCTACGAGCAGTACTTC. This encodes CSARVGGNSYEQYF.

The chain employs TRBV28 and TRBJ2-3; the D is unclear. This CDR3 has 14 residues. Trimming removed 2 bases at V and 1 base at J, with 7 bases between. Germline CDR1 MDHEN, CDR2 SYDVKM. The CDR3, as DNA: TGTGCCAGCAGTTTAGGGCCGCGCACAGATACGCAGTATTTT. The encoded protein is CASSLGPRTDTQYF.

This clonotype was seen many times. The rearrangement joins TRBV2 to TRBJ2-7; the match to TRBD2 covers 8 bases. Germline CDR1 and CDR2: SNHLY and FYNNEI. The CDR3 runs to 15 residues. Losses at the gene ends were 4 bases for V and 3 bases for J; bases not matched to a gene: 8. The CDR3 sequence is CASSGSAGVFYEQYF. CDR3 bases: TGTGCCAGCAGTGGGTCAGCGGGAGTGTTCTACGAGCAGTACTTC.

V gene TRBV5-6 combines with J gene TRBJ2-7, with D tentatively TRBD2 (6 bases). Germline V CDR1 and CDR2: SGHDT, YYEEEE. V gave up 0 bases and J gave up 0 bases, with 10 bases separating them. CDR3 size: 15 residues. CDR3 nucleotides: TGTGCCAGCAGCTTGGTAGGGACTTACTCCTACGAGCAGTACTTC. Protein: CASSLVGTYSYEQYF.

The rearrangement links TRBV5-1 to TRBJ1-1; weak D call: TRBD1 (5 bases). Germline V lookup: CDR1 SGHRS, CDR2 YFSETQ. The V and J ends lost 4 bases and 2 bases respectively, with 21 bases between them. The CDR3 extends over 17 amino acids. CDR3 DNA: TGCGCCAGCAGCCGGCCGGGACGGAGGGGTCCAAACACTGAAGCTTTCTTT. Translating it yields CASSRPGRRGPNTEAFF.

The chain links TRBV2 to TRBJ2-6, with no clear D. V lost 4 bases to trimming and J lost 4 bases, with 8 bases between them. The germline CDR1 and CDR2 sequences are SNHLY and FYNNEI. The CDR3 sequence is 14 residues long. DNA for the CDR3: TGTGCCAGCAGTGGACTCCTCGGGGCCAACGTCCTGACTTTC. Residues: CASSGLLGANVLTF.

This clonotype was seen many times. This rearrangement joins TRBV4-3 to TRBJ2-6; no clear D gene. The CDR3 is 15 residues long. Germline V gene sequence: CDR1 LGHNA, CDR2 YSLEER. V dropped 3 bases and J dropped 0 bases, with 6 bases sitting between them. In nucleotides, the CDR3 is TGCGCCAGCAGCCACGATAGCTCTGGGGCCAACGTCCTGACTTTC. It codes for CASSHDSSGANVLTF.

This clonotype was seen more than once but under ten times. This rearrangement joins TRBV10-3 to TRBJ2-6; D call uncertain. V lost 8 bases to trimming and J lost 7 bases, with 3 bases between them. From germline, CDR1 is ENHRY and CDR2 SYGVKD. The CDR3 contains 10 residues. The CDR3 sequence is CAIRANVLTF. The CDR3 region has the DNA TGTGCCATCCGTGCCAACGTCCTGACTTTC.

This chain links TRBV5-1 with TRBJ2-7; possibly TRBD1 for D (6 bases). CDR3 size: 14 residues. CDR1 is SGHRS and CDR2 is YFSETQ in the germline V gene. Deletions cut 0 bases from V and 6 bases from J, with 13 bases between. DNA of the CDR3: TGCGCCAGCAGCTTGGGTCAGGGGATCGGCGAGCAGTACTTC. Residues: CASSLGQGIGEQYF. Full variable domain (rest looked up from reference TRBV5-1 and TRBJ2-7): KAGVTQTPRYLIKTRGQQVTLSCSPISGHRSVSWYQQTPGQGLQFLFEYFSETQRNKGNFPGRFSGRQFSNSRSEMNVSTLELGDSALYLCASSLGQGIGEQYFGPGTRLTVT.

The CDR3 loop reads CASSLGPRTESYEQYF. DNA for the CDR3: TGTGCCAGCAGCTTAGGTCCCCGGACAGAAAGCTACGAGCAGTACTTC. This rearrangement joins TRBV13 to TRBJ2-7; TRBD1 might be the D (6 bases). This CDR3 is 16 amino acids long. V was trimmed by 0 bases and J by 3 bases, leaving 15 bases between them. The germline gives CDR1 PRHDT, CDR2 FYEKMQ (reference sequence). The full variable domain, with the rest looked up from reference TRBV13 and TRBJ2-7, is AAGVIQSPRHLIKEKRETATLKCYPIPRHDTVYWYQQGPGQDPQFLISFYEKMQSDKGSIPDRFSAQQFSDYHSELNMSSLELGDSALYFCASSLGPRTESYEQYFGPGTRLTVT.

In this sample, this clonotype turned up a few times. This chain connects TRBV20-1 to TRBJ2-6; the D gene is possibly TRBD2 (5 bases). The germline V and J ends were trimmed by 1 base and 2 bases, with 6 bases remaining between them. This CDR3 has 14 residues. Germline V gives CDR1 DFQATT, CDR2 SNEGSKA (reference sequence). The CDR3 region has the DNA TGCAGTGCTAGAGTCGGGGCTGGGGCCAACGTCCTGACTTTC. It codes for CSARVGAGANVLTF.

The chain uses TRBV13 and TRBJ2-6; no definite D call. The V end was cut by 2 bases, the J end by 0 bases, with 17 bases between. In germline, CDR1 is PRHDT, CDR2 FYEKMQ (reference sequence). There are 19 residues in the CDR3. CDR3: CASSLMFDHLSSGANVLTF. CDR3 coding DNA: TGTGCCAGCAGCTTAATGTTCGACCACCTCAGCTCTGGGGCCAACGTCCTGACTTTC.

The CDR3 loop reads CASSPSGGAEEQYF. CDR3 bases: TGTGCCAGCAGCCCCAGCGGGGGGGCAGAAGAGCAGTACTTC. V is TRBV7-2 and J is TRBJ2-7; 10 nucleotides agree with TRBD2. Germline assignment: CDR1 SGHTA and CDR2 FQGNSA. V lost 5 bases and J lost 7; bases outside the gene matches: 8. CDR3 length: 14 amino acids.

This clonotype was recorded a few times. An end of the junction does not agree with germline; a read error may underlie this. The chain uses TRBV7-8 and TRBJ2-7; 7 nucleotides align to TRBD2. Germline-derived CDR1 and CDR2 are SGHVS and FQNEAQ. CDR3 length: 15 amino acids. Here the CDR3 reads CASSLDAGAKDEQYF. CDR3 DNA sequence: TGTGCCAGCAGTTTAGATGCGGGAGCGAAAGACGAGCAGTACTTC.

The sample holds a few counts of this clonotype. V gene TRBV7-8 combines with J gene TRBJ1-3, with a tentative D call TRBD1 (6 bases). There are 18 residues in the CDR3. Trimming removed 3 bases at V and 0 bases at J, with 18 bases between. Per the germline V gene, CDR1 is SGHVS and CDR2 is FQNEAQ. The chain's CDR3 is CASSLWGADTSSGNTIYF. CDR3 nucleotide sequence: TGTGCCAGCAGCTTGTGGGGGGCGGATACGAGCTCTGGAAACACCATATATTTT.